A single sample is the source of the 15 T cell receptor beta chains below, sequenced in a study of control samples from healthy donors and cancer patients. Only in-frame clones appear in the TCRdb table, and some are missing; sequencing was by immunoSEQ multiplex PCR. The sample holds 55,000 to 75,000 clones, over 75% seen once. The sample was PBMCs. The receptors come from a woman aged 45-65 years with head and neck cancer.

The V gene is TRBV5-4, the J gene TRBJ2-3; D possibly matches TRBD1 or TRBD2 (5 bases each). This CDR3 spans 16 amino acids. Germline assignment: CDR1 SGHNT and CDR2 YYREEE (reference sequence). V lost 3 bases to trimming and J lost 2 bases, with 16 bases between them. CDR3 amino acids: CASSSYHRGVTDTQYF. CDR3 nucleotides: TGTGCCAGCAGCTCCTACCACCGAGGGGTCACAGATACGCAGTATTTT.

This chain uses TRBV5-1 with TRBJ1-1, with D perhaps matching TRBD1 (6 bases). This CDR3 contains 17 residues. The V gene's germline CDR1 is SGHRS and CDR2 YFSETQ. V gave up 0 bases and J gave up 4 bases, with 19 bases separating them. This CDR3 reads CASSLGDRLSKGTEAFF. The CDR3 DNA reads TGCGCCAGCAGCTTGGGTGACAGGCTAAGTAAGGGCACTGAAGCTTTCTTT. Based on the CDR3 plus reference TRBV5-1 and TRBJ1-1, the full variable domain is KAGVTQTPRYLIKTRGQQVTLSCSPISGHRSVSWYQQTPGQGLQFLFEYFSETQRNKGNFPGRFSGRQFSNSRSEMNVSTLELGDSALYLCASSLGDRLSKGTEAFFGQGTRLTVV.

This clone was detected only a few times. This chain joins TRBV6-5 and TRBJ1-4, with D possibly matching TRBD1 (5 bases). The germline V gene encodes CDR1 MNHEY and CDR2 SVGAGI. V was shortened by 6 bases and J by 5 bases, with 13 bases between the two germline ends. This CDR3 contains 14 residues. The CDR3 bases are TGTGCCAGCAGACGCAGGGACCGCAATGAAAAACTGTTTTTT. This encodes CASRRRDRNEKLFF.

This sequence joins TRBV19 and TRBJ2-3, with D hard to call. This CDR3 comprises 14 residues. V lost 3 bases, J lost 5 bases, and 12 bases lay in between. Germline CDR1 LNHDA, CDR2 SQIVND (reference sequence). Here the CDR3 reads CASSMRRIVDTQYF. In DNA, the CDR3 is TGTGCCAGTAGTATGAGAAGGATCGTAGATACGCAGTATTTT.

V and J are TRBV27 and TRBJ1-1; TRBD1 is a possible D gene (5 bases). The ends were cut back, 8 bases at V and 6 bases at J, with 19 bases in the middle. This CDR3 has 14 residues. Looked up from germline, CDR1 is MNHEY and CDR2 is SMNVEV (reference sequence). The CDR3 is CASGVTAVWAEAFF. The CDR3, as DNA: TGTGCCAGCGGGGTGACAGCGGTATGGGCTGAAGCTTTCTTT.

V usage is TRBV11-1 and J usage is TRBJ2-5; D gene uncertain. Between the trimmed V and J ends, which lost 1 base and 2 bases, there was a span of 14 bases. The germline CDR1 and CDR2 sequences are SGHAT and FQDESV (reference sequence). The CDR3 runs 16 residues. Here the CDR3 reads CASSLGQGNTQETQYF. CDR3 sequence (DNA): TGTGCCAGCAGCTTAGGCCAAGGGAACACACAAGAGACCCAGTACTTC.

The rearrangement uses TRBV5-4 and TRBJ2-1, with 11 bases identical to TRBD2. Per germline, CDR1 SGHNT and CDR2 YYREEE (reference sequence). The CDR3 is made up of 15 amino acids. The J segment lost 9 bases and the V segment lost 0 bases, leaving 5 bases of the junction unmatched. CDR3 coding DNA: TGTGCCAGCAGCTTGGGCGCTAGCGGGGGGCTTGAGCAGTTCTTC. Protein product: CASSLGASGGLEQFF.

The gene calls are TRBV7-9 and TRBJ2-7; a weak D match, TRBD1 (6 bases). Trimming took off 5 bases at V and 2 bases at J, with 19 bases between the two ends. This CDR3 comprises 16 residues. Germline CDR1 is SEHNR and CDR2 is FQNEAQ (reference sequence). The CDR3 region has the DNA TGTGCCAGCAGCGCCCCCGACGACAGGAAAGCCTACGAGCAGTACTTC. Amino acid sequence: CASSAPDDRKAYEQYF.

This sequence joins TRBV28 and TRBJ1-2, with D perhaps matching TRBD1 (6 bases). This CDR3 spans 16 amino acids. V dropped 6 bases and J dropped 3 bases, with 20 bases sitting between them. Germline V CDR1 and CDR2: MDHEN, SYDVKM. This chain's CDR3 is CASRLIAGVGDYGYTF. CDR3 DNA: TGTGCCAGCAGACTGATTGCAGGGGTAGGGGACTATGGCTACACCTTC.

V and J are TRBV5-4 and TRBJ1-6; D is undetermined. V lost 5 bases, J lost 10 bases, and 22 bases lay in between. CDR3 length equals 16 residues. CDR1 is SGHNT and CDR2 is YYREEE in the germline V gene (reference sequence). For the CDR3, the DNA is TGTGCCAGCAGGACTCCGGAGAGGGATGTCAAGTCACCCCTCCACTTT. Translation: CASRTPERDVKSPLHF. The entire variable domain, with the rest obtained from reference TRBV5-4 and TRBJ1-6, is as follows: ETGVTQSPTHLIKTRGQQVTLRCSSQSGHNTVSWYQQALGQGPQFIFQYYREEENGRGNFPPRFSGLQFPNYSSELNVNALELDDSALYLCASRTPERDVKSPLHFGNGTRLTVT.

The J gene is TRBJ2-1, the V gene TRBV6-2 or TRBV6-3; 8 nucleotides agree with TRBD2. There are 17 residues in the CDR3. J gave up 8 bases and V 2 bases, and 14 bases lay outside the gene matches. CDR1 is MNHEY, CDR2 SVGEGT, per germline. The CDR3 nucleotides read TGTGCCAGCAGTTACCCAACCGGGGGGGTCGTTAGTTATGAGCAGTTCTTC. Protein product: CASSYPTGGVVSYEQFF.

The V and J genes are TRBV7-9 and TRBJ2-5; D is uncertain. The CDR3 contains 11 residues. V lost 5 bases, J lost 3 bases, and 4 bases lay in between. CDR1 SEHNR and CDR2 FQNEAQ come from the germline V gene (reference sequence). This CDR3 reads CASSTKETQYF. The CDR3 DNA reads as TGTGCCAGCAGCACTAAAGAGACCCAGTACTTC. Full variable domain (missing parts from reference TRBV7-9 and TRBJ2-5): DTGVSQNPRHKITKRGQNVTFRCDPISEHNRLYWYRQTLGQGPEFLTYFQNEAQLEKSRLLSDRFSAERPKGSFSTLEIQRTEQGDSAMYLCASSTKETQYFGPGTRLLVL.

The chain employs TRBV5-5 and TRBJ2-2, with D hard to call. The CDR3 extends over 18 amino acids. The germline V gene has CDR1 SGHKS and CDR2 YYEKEE (reference sequence). V gave up 1 base and J gave up 1 base, with 17 bases separating them. CDR3 residues: CASSLSSLGYGNTGELFF. The CDR3 coding sequence is TGTGCCAGCAGCTTGAGTTCGCTGGGGTACGGGAACACCGGGGAGCTGTTTTTT.

The rearrangement joins TRBV29-1 to TRBJ1-2; tentative D call: TRBD1 (5 bases). Germline assignment: CDR1 SQVTM and CDR2 ANQGSEA. The ends were cut back, 0 bases at V and 4 bases at J, with 9 bases in the middle. This CDR3 is built from 13 residues. Here the CDR3 reads CSVEDSGAYGYTF. The CDR3 coding sequence is TGCAGCGTTGAAGATTCCGGGGCCTATGGCTACACCTTC.

The rearrangement joins TRBV30 to TRBJ2-2, with D uncertain. Trimming took off 1 base at V and 7 bases at J, with 7 bases between the two ends. Germline lookup yields CDR1 GTSNPN and CDR2 SVGIG (reference sequence). This CDR3 is built from 12 residues. CDR3 protein: CAWSARVGELFF. In DNA form, the CDR3 reads TGTGCCTGGAGTGCTCGTGTCGGGGAGCTGTTTTTT.